A single T cell receptor beta chain is shown here with its context. This CDR3 spans 13 amino acids. Germline lookup yields CDR1 SQVTM and CDR2 ANQGSEA. This sample stems from a study of monozygotic twins with inflammatory bowel disease. After re-calling the 5' RACE reads, TCRdb lists one entry per CDR3 protein, DNA absent. This table lists around 230,000 distinct CDR3 sequences. The sequence was obtained from a human donor with ulcerative colitis or Crohn's disease, or a healthy co-twin of an affected twin (not recorded which). Material: blood. The V and J genes are TRBV29-1 and TRBJ2-2. The CDR3 spells CSVVKPNTGELFF.